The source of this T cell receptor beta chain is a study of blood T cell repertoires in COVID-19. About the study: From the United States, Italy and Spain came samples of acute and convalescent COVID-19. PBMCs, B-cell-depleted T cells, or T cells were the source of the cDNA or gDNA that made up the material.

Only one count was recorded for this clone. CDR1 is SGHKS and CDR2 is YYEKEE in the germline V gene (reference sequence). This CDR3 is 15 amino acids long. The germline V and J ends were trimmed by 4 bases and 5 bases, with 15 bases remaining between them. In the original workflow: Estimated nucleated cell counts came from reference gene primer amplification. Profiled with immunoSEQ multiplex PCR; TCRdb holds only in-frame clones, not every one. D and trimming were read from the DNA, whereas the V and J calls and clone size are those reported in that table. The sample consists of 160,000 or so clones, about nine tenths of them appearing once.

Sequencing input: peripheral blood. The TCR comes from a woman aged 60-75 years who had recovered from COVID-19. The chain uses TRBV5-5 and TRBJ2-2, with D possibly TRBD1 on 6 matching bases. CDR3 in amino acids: CASSMPGHLTGELFF. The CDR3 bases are TGTGCCAGCAGCATGCCGGGACACTTGACCGGGGAGCTGTTTTTT.